One sample yielded the 32 T cell receptor beta chains listed below, sequenced in a study of Ad26.COV2.S vaccination and SARS-CoV-2 variants. Treatment given: some 19 received Ad26.COV2.S at low or high dose, single or two shots; roughly 5 received placebo; per-sample allocation not given. At day 63 after the first vaccine or placebo injection, samples were drawn. This table comes from immunoSEQ multiplex PCR, and its TCRdb copy is limited to in-frame clones, with some not included. The sample contains 450,000 to 550,000 clones, 80% to 90% of which appear only once. Sequenced material: peripheral blood, taken in a trial of Ad26.COV2.S vaccine versus placebo. These receptors all stem from a person aged 18-60 years who received the Ad26.COV2.S COVID-19 vaccine or a placebo.

This chain joins TRBV3-1 (or the pseudogene TRBV3-2) and TRBJ2-2, with D unclear. From germline, CDR1 is LGHDT and CDR2 YNNKEL (reference sequence). The V end lost 5 bases, the J end lost 8 bases, and 18 bases lay between the germline ends. The CDR3 is made up of 15 amino acids. This chain's CDR3 is CASSSHRVPLGELFF. CDR3 sequence (DNA): TGTGCCAGCAGCTCACACCGGGTCCCGCTGGGGGAGCTGTTTTTT.

The chain employs TRBV27 and TRBJ1-6, with a tentative D call TRBD1 (5 bases). The CDR3 is 14 residues long. The germline V and J ends were trimmed by 5 bases and 4 bases, with 9 bases remaining between them. Germline CDR1 and CDR2: MNHEY and SMNVEV (reference sequence). This chain's CDR3 is CASSPGSYNSPLHF. Here the CDR3 DNA reads TGTGCCAGCAGTCCAGGGTCTTATAATTCACCCCTCCACTTT.

The count of this clone is one. The chain links TRBV6-5 to TRBJ2-7, with 7 bases identical to TRBD1. The CDR3 is 15 residues long. Germline CDR1 is MNHEY and CDR2 is SVGAGI. V was pared by 0 bases and J by 3 bases, with 5 bases of the junction left unmatched. The CDR3 spells CASSYSTGFGYEQYF. The CDR3, as DNA: TGTGCCAGCAGTTACTCGACAGGGTTCGGCTACGAGCAGTACTTC.

The rearrangement joins TRBV15 to TRBJ2-7; D is unresolved. Germline V lookup: CDR1 LNHNV, CDR2 YYDKDF (reference sequence). There are 13 residues in the CDR3. Trimming removed 5 bases at V and 4 bases at J, with 12 bases between. The chain's CDR3 is CATSPTLTYEQYF. The CDR3 region has the DNA TGTGCCACCAGCCCCACTTTGACTTACGAGCAGTACTTC.

The chain is built from TRBV10-3 and TRBJ2-1, with 8 bases aligning to TRBD1. This CDR3 contains 13 residues. CDR1 is ENHRY and CDR2 is SYGVKD in the germline V gene. The V segment lost 4 bases and the J segment 7 bases; nucleotides outside the gene matches: 3. The CDR3 DNA sequence: TGTGCCATCAGTGGGCAGGGGGCAAATGAGCAGTTCTTC. Translating it yields CAISGQGANEQFF.

The sample holds one count of this clone. The chain is built from TRBV9 and TRBJ2-1, with 12 bases that match TRBD2. The V segment lost 0 bases and the J segment 1 base; nucleotides outside the gene matches: 8. The V gene's germline CDR1 is SGDLS and CDR2 YYNGEE. The CDR3 covers 19 residues. CDR3 protein: CASSVDGLAGFFSYNEQFF. CDR3 nucleotide sequence: TGTGCCAGCAGCGTAGATGGACTAGCGGGATTTTTTTCCTACAATGAGCAGTTCTTC.

The J gene is TRBJ2-2, the V gene TRBV3-1 (or the pseudogene TRBV3-2); unclear D gene. With 2 bases removed from V and 0 bases from J, the gap between germline ends came to 7 bases. CDR1 and CDR2 (germline): LGHDT, YNNKEL (reference sequence). The CDR3 is 15 residues long. In DNA form, the CDR3 reads TGTGCCAGCAGCCAAACACAGACGAACACCGGGGAGCTGTTTTTT. It codes for CASSQTQTNTGELFF.

Remarks on this clone: An end of the junction does not agree with germline; a read error may underlie this. This chain connects TRBV18 to TRBJ2-1; possibly TRBD1 for D (6 bases). Germline loops: CDR1 KGHSH, CDR2 LQKENI. This CDR3 comprises 16 residues. CDR3 protein: CASSPRGQSSYNEQLF. CDR3 nucleotides: TGTGCCAGCTCACCACGCGGACAGAGCTCCTACAATGAGCAGCTCTTC. The full variable domain, with the rest looked up from reference TRBV18 and TRBJ2-1, is NAGVMQNPRHLVRRRGQEARLRCSPMKGHSHVYWYRQLPEEGLKFMVYLQKENIIDESGMPKERFSAEFPKEGPSILRIQQVVRGDSAAYFCASSPRGQSSYNEQLFGPGTRLTVL.

This chain connects TRBV7-2 to TRBJ2-2; the match to TRBD1 covers 10 bases. CDR3 length: 16 amino acids. V shed 5 bases and J 6 bases; nucleotides not matched to a gene: 9. The germline CDR1 and CDR2 sequences are SGHTA and FQGNSA. In DNA form, the CDR3 reads TGTGCCAGCAGCCAGAGCCGGGACAGGGGACCCGGGGAGCTGTTTTTT. It yields the protein CASSQSRDRGPGELFF.

The chain uses TRBV5-1 and TRBJ1-2; 10 bases align to TRBD1. The germline V gene encodes CDR1 SGHRS and CDR2 YFSETQ. The V and J ends lost 6 bases and 5 bases, in that order; junction bases with no gene match: 7. CDR3 length equals 14 residues. The CDR3 nucleotides are TGCGCCAGCAACGAACCGGGACAGGGGTATGGCTACACCTTC. This translates into CASNEPGQGYGYTF.

This clone is a singleton in its sample. The chain employs TRBV5-1 and TRBJ2-3, with 7 bases lining up with TRBD2. This CDR3 contains 16 residues. Germline values: CDR1 SGHRS, CDR2 YFSETQ. The V and J ends lost 3 bases and 1 base, in that order; junction bases with no gene match: 8. The CDR3, as DNA: TGCGCCAGCAGCTCACGTGGACTAGAGGGCACAGATACGCAGTATTTT. Its translation is CASSSRGLEGTDTQYF.

The V and J genes are TRBV18 and TRBJ1-1; D is undetermined. The V end lost 0 bases, the J end lost 0 bases, and 11 bases lay between the germline ends. The CDR3 loop spans 16 amino acids. The germline gives CDR1 KGHSH, CDR2 LQKENI. For the CDR3, the DNA is TGTGCCAGCTCACCACCTCCCCCCAAGGTGAACACTGAAGCTTTCTTT. As protein: CASSPPPPKVNTEAFF.

This chain joins TRBV7-6 and TRBJ2-7; 9 bases align to TRBD1. CDR3 size: 16 residues. The V segment lost 5 bases and the J segment 3 bases; nucleotides outside the gene matches: 11. From germline, CDR1 is SGHVS and CDR2 FNYEAQ. CDR3 DNA: TGTGCCAGCAGCCCTCTTGGACAGGGGAGGTTCTACGAGCAGTACTTC. Translated, it gives CASSPLGQGRFYEQYF.

The rearrangement uses TRBV9 and TRBJ2-7; D uncertain. Germline CDR1 SGDLS, CDR2 YYNGEE. The CDR3 totals 14 residues. V lost 0 bases and J lost 2, with 9 bases in between. The CDR3 coding sequence is TGTGCCAGCAGCGTAGATGACGGAACCTACGAGCAGTACTTC. Amino acid sequence: CASSVDDGTYEQYF.

The V and J genes are TRBV15 and TRBJ2-7; 8 positions agree with TRBD1. The CDR3 has 15 residues. V trimming: 4 bases; J trimming: 6 bases; junction bases outside the gene matches: 11. CDR1 and CDR2 from the germline V gene are LNHNV and YYDKDF (reference sequence). The CDR3 DNA is TGTGCCACCAGCACTTATAGGCAGGGGGCCTTCGAGCAGTACTTC. This translates into CATSTYRQGAFEQYF.

This clone has just one count. V usage is TRBV7-3 and J usage is TRBJ2-1; D not certain. The CDR3 loop spans 11 amino acids. Trimming cost V 6 bases and J 5 bases, with 5 bases left between them. Germline CDR1 reads SGHTA; CDR2 reads FQGTGA. Written as DNA, the CDR3 is TGTGCCAGCAGGTATGACAATGAGCAGTTCTTC. Its translation is CASRYDNEQFF.

Comments on this clone: The CDR3 carries no conserved terminal phenylalanine or tryptophan, so it likely arises from a read error. Because the CDR3's place on the DNA is in doubt, the DNA is left out and the CDR3 is given as listed by TCRdb. The chain uses TRBV21-1 and TRBJ1-1; the table names TRBD1, a call not compared with the DNA. TRBV21-1 is recorded as a pseudogene. From its first to its last residue, the CDR3 has 12 amino acids. CDR3 residues: CASSKDPPDSSG.

This chain joins TRBV30 and TRBJ1-6; no clear D. Germline CDR1 GTSNPN, CDR2 SVGIG (reference sequence). The V end was cut by 0 bases, the J end by 13 bases, with 13 bases between. The CDR3 contains 13 residues. CDR3 sequence (DNA): TGTGCCTGGAGTGTACAAAAGGGTAACCCCCTCCACTTT. Protein: CAWSVQKGNPLHF.

The chain is built from TRBV4-1 and TRBJ2-3; the match to TRBD2 covers 7 bases. The CDR3 spans 13 residues. J lost 6 bases, V lost 2 bases, and 2 bases had no gene match. The germline V gene has CDR1 MGHRA and CDR2 YSYEKL. The CDR3 region has the DNA TGCGCCAGCAGCCAAAAACTAGCGGATACGCAGTATTTT. Translation: CASSQKLADTQYF.

This clone was observed a handful of times. The gene calls are TRBV6-1 and TRBJ1-5; D possibly corresponds to TRBD1 (5 bases). Trimming removed 1 base at V and 7 bases at J, with 11 bases between. There are 14 residues in the CDR3. Per germline, CDR1 MNHNS and CDR2 SASEGT. The DNA for the CDR3 is TGTGCCAGCAGTGAAGGCAGCGGGACCCAGCCCCAGCATTTT. Protein: CASSEGSGTQPQHF.

The rearrangement uses TRBV2 and TRBJ2-2; D is ambiguous. CDR1 and CDR2 (germline): SNHLY, FYNNEI. Trimming shortened V by 7 bases and J by 0 bases, and 9 bases separated the two germline ends. The CDR3 totals 14 residues. CDR3 bases: TGTGCCAGCACCTATACAGCGAACACCGGGGAGCTGTTTTTT. The encoded protein is CASTYTANTGELFF.

The rearrangement uses TRBV2 and TRBJ1-5; a weak D match, TRBD1 (5 bases). This CDR3 has 14 amino acids. The germline V gene has CDR1 SNHLY and CDR2 FYNNEI. Trimming cost V 7 bases and J 2 bases, with 12 bases left between them. The CDR3 protein is CASKVSTGNQPQHF. DNA of the CDR3: TGTGCCAGCAAGGTTTCGACAGGCAATCAGCCCCAGCATTTT.

CDR3 DNA: TGCAGTGCTAGTAAGGCAGGGCCACAGCAGCCCCAGCATTTT. It encodes CSASKAGPQQPQHF. This chain links TRBV20-1 with TRBJ1-5; TRBD1 might be the D (5 bases). From germline, CDR1 is DFQATT and CDR2 SNEGSKA (reference sequence). V was clipped by 3 bases and J by 7 bases, with 16 bases between them. CDR3 length: 14 amino acids.

This clone was seen only once. This chain joins TRBV19 and TRBJ2-1; D perhaps matches TRBD1 (5 bases). The germline V gene has CDR1 LNHDA and CDR2 SQIVND (reference sequence). The length of the CDR3 is 15 residues. Trimming left V 3 bases short and J 1 base short, with 10 bases between. The chain's CDR3 is CASSIAGSSYNEQFF. For the CDR3, the DNA is TGTGCCAGTAGTATCGCAGGGTCGTCCTACAATGAGCAGTTCTTC.

V gene TRBV9 combines with J gene TRBJ2-1; 15 nucleotides agree with TRBD2. The CDR3 contains 19 residues. Looked up from germline, CDR1 is SGDLS and CDR2 is YYNGEE. The V segment lost 0 bases and the J segment 3 bases; nucleotides outside the gene matches: 7. The CDR3: CASSVGSGLAGGGYNEQFF. CDR3 nucleotide sequence: TGTGCCAGCAGCGTAGGCTCGGGACTAGCGGGGGGCGGCTACAATGAGCAGTTCTTC.

The CDR3 DNA is TGCACCAGCAGTCTCCGGGACAGATATGGCTACACCTTC. Protein: CTSSLRDRYGYTF. The chain employs TRBV1 and TRBJ1-2; the D call in the table, TRBD1, was not verified against the DNA. TRBV1 corresponds to a pseudogene. The CDR3 covers 13 residues.

The table lists this clone with a count of one. The chain carries TRBV30 and TRBJ1-1; D unresolved. Per germline, CDR1 GTSNPN and CDR2 SVGIG (reference sequence). The CDR3 totals 13 residues. With 2 bases removed from V and 1 base from J, the gap between germline ends came to 8 bases. CDR3 sequence reads: CAWSFTANTEAFF. As DNA, the CDR3 is TGTGCCTGGAGTTTTACGGCGAACACTGAAGCTTTCTTT.

The chain employs TRBV6-1 and TRBJ1-5; D not certain. Germline CDR1 and CDR2: MNHNS and SASEGT. This CDR3 contains 16 residues. The V gene lost 0 bases and the J gene lost 1 base, with 10 bases spanning the gap. The CDR3 sequence is CASSEAWVESNQPQHF. The CDR3 DNA sequence: TGTGCCAGCAGTGAAGCTTGGGTTGAGAGCAATCAGCCCCAGCATTTT.

This sequence joins TRBV10-3 and TRBJ2-5; D remains ambiguous. Looked up from germline, CDR1 is ENHRY and CDR2 is SYGVKD. The CDR3 loop spans 12 amino acids. V lost 6 bases to trimming and J lost 1 base, with 6 bases between them. The CDR3 spells CAISGSQETQYF. The CDR3 DNA is TGTGCCATCAGCGGGTCCCAAGAGACCCAGTACTTC.

The chain carries TRBV25-1 and TRBJ2-7; D remains ambiguous. This CDR3 contains 12 residues. The germline CDR1 and CDR2 sequences are MGHDK and SYGVNS. V shed 5 bases and J shed 5 bases, with 10 bases lying between them. The DNA of the CDR3 is TGTGCCAGCAGTTTCATAAACGACGAGCAGTACTTC. Translation gives CASSFINDEQYF.

This chain connects TRBV29-1 to TRBJ1-5, with TRBD1 matching over 8 bases. CDR3 size: 14 residues. V trimming: 4 bases; J trimming: 5 bases; junction bases outside the gene matches: 7. Germline loops: CDR1 SQVTM, CDR2 ANQGSEA. The CDR3 loop reads CSVVTGERDQPQHF. In nucleotides, the CDR3 is TGCAGCGTTGTGACAGGGGAGCGGGATCAGCCCCAGCATTTT.

This clone has more than one count but fewer than ten. This chain uses TRBV3-1 (or the pseudogene TRBV3-2) with TRBJ2-2; D is uncertain. Per the germline V gene, CDR1 is LGHDT and CDR2 is YNNKEL (reference sequence). V lost 1 base to trimming and J lost 6 bases, with 9 bases between them. This CDR3 has 14 amino acids. The CDR3, as DNA: TGTGCCAGCAGCCAAGCTATGGTGTCCGGGGAGCTGTTTTTT. Encoded protein: CASSQAMVSGELFF.